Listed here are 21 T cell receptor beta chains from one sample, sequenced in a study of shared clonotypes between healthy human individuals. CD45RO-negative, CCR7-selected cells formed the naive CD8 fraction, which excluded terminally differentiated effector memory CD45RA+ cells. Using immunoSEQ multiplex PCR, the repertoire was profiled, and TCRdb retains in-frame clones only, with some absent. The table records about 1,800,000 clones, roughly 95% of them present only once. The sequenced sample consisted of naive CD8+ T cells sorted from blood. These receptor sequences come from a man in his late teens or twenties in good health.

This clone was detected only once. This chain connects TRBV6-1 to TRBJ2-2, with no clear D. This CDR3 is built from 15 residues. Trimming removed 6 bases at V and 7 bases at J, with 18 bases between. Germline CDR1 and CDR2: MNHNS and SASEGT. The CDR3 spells CASSVAAPRGGELFF. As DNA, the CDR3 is TGTGCCAGCAGCGTCGCGGCCCCCCGTGGCGGGGAGCTGTTTTTT.

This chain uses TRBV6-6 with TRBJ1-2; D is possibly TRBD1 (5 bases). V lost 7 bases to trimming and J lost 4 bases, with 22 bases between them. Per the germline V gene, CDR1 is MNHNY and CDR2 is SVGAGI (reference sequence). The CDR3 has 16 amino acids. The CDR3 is CASIAGPWDSPYGYTF. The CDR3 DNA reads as TGTGCCAGCATCGCGGGACCTTGGGACTCCCCCTATGGCTACACCTTC.

Here the CDR3 reads CASSQEEFPNYGYTF. CDR3 DNA sequence: TGCGCCAGCAGCCAAGAGGAGTTTCCTAACTATGGCTACACCTTC. V usage is TRBV4-3 and J usage is TRBJ1-2; D remains ambiguous. V shed 0 bases and J shed 0 bases, with 8 bases lying between them. CDR3 length: 15 amino acids. Germline CDR1 LGHNA, CDR2 YSLEER.

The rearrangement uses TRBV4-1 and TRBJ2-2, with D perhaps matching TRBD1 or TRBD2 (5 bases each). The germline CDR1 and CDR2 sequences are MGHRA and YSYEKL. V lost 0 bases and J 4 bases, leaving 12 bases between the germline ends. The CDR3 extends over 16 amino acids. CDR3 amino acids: CASSQDAGTLTGELFF. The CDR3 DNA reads TGCGCCAGCAGCCAAGACGCCGGGACCCTCACCGGGGAGCTGTTTTTT.

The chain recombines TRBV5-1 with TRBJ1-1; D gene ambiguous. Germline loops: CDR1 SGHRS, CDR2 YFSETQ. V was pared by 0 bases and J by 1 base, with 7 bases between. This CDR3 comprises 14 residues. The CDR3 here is CASSLEIQNTEAFF. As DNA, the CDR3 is TGCGCCAGCAGCTTGGAGATCCAGAACACTGAAGCTTTCTTT. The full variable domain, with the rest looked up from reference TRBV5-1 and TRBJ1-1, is KAGVTQTPRYLIKTRGQQVTLSCSPISGHRSVSWYQQTPGQGLQFLFEYFSETQRNKGNFPGRFSGRQFSNSRSEMNVSTLELGDSALYLCASSLEIQNTEAFFGQGTRLTVV.

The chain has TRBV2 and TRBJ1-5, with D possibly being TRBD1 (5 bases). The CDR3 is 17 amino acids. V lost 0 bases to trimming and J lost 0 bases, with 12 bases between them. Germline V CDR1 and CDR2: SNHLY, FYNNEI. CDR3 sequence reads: CASSEALTGYSNQPQHF. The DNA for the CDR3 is TGTGCCAGCAGTGAAGCGCTTACAGGTTATAGCAATCAGCCCCAGCATTTT.

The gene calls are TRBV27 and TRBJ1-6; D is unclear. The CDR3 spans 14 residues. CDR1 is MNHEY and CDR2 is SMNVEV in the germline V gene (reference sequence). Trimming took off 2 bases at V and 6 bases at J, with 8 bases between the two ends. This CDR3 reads CASSLGRFNSPLHF. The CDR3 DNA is TGTGCCAGCAGTTTAGGGCGGTTTAATTCACCCCTCCACTTT.

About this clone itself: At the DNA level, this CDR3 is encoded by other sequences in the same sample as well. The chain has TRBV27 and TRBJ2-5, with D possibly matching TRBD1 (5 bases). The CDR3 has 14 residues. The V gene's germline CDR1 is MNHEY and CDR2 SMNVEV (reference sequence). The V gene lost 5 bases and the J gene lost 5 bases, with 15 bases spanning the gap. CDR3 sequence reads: CASSPLGLQETQYF. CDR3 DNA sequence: TGTGCCAGCAGTCCCCTGGGGCTGCAGGAGACCCAGTACTTC.

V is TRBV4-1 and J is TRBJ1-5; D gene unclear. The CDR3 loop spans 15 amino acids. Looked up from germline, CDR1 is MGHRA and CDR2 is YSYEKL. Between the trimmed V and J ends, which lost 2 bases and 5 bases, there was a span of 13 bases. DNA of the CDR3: TGCGCCAGCAGCCAAAGCCCACAGAGGGATCAGCCCCAGCATTTT. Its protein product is CASSQSPQRDQPQHF.

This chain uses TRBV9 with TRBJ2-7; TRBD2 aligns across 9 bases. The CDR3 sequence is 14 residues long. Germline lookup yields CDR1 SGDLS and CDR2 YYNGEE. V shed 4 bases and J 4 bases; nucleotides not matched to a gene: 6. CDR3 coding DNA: TGTGCCAGCAGCTTTGCTAGCGGGGCGTACGAGCAGTACTTC. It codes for CASSFASGAYEQYF.

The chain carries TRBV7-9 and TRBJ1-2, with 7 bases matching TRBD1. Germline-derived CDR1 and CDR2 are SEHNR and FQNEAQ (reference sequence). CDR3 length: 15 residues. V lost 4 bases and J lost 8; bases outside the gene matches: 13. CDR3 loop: CASSSEDRVVQGYTF. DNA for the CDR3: TGTGCCAGCAGCTCAGAAGACAGGGTAGTTCAGGGCTACACCTTC.

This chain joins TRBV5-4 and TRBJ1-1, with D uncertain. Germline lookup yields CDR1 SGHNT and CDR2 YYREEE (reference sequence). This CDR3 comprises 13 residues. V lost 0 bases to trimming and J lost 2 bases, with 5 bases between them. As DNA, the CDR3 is TGTGCCAGCAGCTTGGGCTTTAACACTGAAGCTTTCTTT. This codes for CASSLGFNTEAFF. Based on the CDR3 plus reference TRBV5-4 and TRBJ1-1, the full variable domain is ETGVTQSPTHLIKTRGQQVTLRCSSQSGHNTVSWYQQALGQGPQFIFQYYREEENGRGNFPPRFSGLQFPNYSSELNVNALELDDSALYLCASSLGFNTEAFFGQGTRLTVV.

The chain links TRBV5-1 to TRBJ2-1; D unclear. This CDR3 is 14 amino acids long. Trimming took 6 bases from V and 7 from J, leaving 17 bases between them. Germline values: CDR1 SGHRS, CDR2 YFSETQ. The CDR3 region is CASMGIHLDNEQFF. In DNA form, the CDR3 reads TGCGCCAGCATGGGAATACATTTGGATAATGAGCAGTTCTTC. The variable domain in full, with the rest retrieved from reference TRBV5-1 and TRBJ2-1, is KAGVTQTPRYLIKTRGQQVTLSCSPISGHRSVSWYQQTPGQGLQFLFEYFSETQRNKGNFPGRFSGRQFSNSRSEMNVSTLELGDSALYLCASMGIHLDNEQFFGPGTRLTVL.

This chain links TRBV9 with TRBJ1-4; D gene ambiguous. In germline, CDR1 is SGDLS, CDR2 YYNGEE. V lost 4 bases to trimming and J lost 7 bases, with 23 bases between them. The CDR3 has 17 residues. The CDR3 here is CASSPPPGRSRGEKLFF. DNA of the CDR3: TGTGCCAGCAGCCCTCCCCCCGGACGGTCACGAGGTGAAAAACTGTTTTTT.

The CDR3 DNA reads as TGTGCCAGCAGTTATTCCGCGGGGGTACTGTACAATGAGCAGTTCTTC. It encodes CASSYSAGVLYNEQFF. V and J are TRBV6-5 and TRBJ2-1; 7 bases match TRBD2. J gave up 4 bases and V 3 bases, and 9 bases lay outside the gene matches. Germline CDR1 is MNHEY and CDR2 is SVGAGI. This CDR3 is built from 16 residues.

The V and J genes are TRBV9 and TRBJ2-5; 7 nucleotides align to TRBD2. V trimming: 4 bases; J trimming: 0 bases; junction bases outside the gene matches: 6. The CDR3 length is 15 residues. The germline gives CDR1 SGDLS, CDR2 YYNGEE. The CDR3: CASSPWGGYQETQYF. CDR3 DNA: TGTGCCAGCAGCCCTTGGGGGGGGTACCAAGAGACCCAGTACTTC.

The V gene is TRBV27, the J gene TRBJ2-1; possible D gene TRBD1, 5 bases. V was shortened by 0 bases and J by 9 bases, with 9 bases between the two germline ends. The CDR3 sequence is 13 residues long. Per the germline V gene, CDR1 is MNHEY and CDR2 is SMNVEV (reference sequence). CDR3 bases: TGTGCCAGCAGTTTATCGTTCAGGGTTGAGCAGTTCTTC. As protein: CASSLSFRVEQFF.

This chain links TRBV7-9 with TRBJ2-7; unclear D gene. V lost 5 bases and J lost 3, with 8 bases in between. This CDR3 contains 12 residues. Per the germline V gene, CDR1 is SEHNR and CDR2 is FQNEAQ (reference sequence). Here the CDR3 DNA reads TGTGCCAGCAGCACCCACCACTACGAGCAGTACTTC. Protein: CASSTHHYEQYF.

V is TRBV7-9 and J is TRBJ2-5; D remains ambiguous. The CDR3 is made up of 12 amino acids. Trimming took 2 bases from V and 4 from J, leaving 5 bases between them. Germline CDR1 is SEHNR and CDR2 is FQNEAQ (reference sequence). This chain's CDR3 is CASSLHRETQYF. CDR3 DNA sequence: TGTGCCAGCAGCTTACATCGAGAGACCCAGTACTTC.

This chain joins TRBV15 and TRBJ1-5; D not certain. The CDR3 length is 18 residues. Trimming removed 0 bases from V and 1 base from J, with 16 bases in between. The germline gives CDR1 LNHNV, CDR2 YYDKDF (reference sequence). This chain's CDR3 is CATSRDRHSVESNQPQHF. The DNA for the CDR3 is TGTGCCACCAGCAGAGATAGGCACAGCGTGGAAAGCAATCAGCCCCAGCATTTT.

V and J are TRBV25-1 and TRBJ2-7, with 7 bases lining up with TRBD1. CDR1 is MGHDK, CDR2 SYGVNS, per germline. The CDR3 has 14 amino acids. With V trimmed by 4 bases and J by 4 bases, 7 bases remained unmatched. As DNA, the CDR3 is TGTGCCAGCAGTGCACCCGACAGGGAATACGAGCAGTACTTC. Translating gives CASSAPDREYEQYF.